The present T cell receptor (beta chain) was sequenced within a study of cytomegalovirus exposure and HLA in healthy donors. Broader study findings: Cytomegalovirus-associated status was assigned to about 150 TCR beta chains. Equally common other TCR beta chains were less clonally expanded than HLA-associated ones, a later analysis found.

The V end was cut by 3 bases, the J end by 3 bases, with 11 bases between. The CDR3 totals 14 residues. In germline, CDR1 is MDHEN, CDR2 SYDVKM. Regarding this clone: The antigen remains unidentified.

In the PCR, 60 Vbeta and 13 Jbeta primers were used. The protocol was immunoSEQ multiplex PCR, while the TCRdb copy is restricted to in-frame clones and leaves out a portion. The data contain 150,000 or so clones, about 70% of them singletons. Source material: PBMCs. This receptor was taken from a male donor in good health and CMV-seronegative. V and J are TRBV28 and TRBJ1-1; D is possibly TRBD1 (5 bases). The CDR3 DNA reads TGTGCCAGCAGTTTTCTTGCCAGGGACACTGAAGCTTTCTTT. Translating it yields CASSFLARDTEAFF.